This TCR beta chain was obtained from a study of T cells in Graves' hyperthyroidism and ophthalmopathy. Notes on the study in general: The model's output predicted ophthalmopathy at a median of 6.5 months prior to onset.

The CDR3 is 13 amino acids. Germline V gene sequence: CDR1 DFQATT, CDR2 SNEGSKA (reference sequence). V lost 5 bases to trimming and J lost 7 bases; unmatched junction nucleotides: 4. RNA transcripts gave rise to amplified TCR beta CDR3 regions. Primed by the HTBI set, a first-round RT-PCR was run on the TCR CDR3. Via MiXCR, TCRdb re-called the multiplex PCR reads, giving one row per CDR3 protein. Of about 560,000 distinct CDR3 sequences listed, about a sixth were seen once; the top ten hold around a sixth. This clonotype was found many times. The antigen is unknown. The gene calls are TRBV20-1 and TRBJ2-1, with TRBD1 identical over 11 bases. The sequencing sample was made of blood. The TCR sequence derives from a woman aged 18-29 years with Graves' hyperthyroidism. CDR3 DNA: TGCAGTGCTCCCCGGGACAGGGGGAATGAGCAGTTCTTC. This translates into CSAPRDRGNEQFF.